By sample share, the clone carrying this T cell receptor (beta chain) is medium-sized. The source of the sample is a study of T cell changes during pregnancy in multiple sclerosis. The protocol was immunoSEQ multiplex PCR, while the TCRdb copy is restricted to in-frame clones and leaves out a portion. This repertoire shows just under 100,000 clones, approximately 93% found once; its top ten account for 0.99%. Germline lookup yields CDR1 MDHEN and CDR2 SYDVKM. The length of the CDR3 is 22 residues. Germline trimming cut 3 bases from V and 2 bases from J; bases unmatched to any gene: 21. The V call is TRBV28, the J call TRBJ2-5; 13 bases map to TRBD2. The source material was peripheral blood, sampled after pregnancy. The origin of this receptor is a female donor with multiple sclerosis, enrolled in a pregnancy study. The CDR3 DNA reads TGTGCCAGCAGTTTCCTGATACAGGGAGGATGGACTAGCGGGAGACCTCAAGAGACCCAGTACTTC. Residues: CASSFLIQGGWTSGRPQETQYF.